This TCR beta chain was observed in a study of beta chain features in type 1 diabetes. Points from the study as a whole: TCRB CDR3s from Type 1 diabetes patients were moderately but significantly shorter in all four CD4+ subsets. cDNA sequencing could over-represent cells with high TCR expression.

J was trimmed by 4 bases and V by 3 bases; bases with no gene match: 6. The V gene's germline CDR1 is SGDLS and CDR2 YYNGEE. This CDR3 spans 14 amino acids. Remarks on this clone: As yet, its antigen is unknown.

cDNA synthesis used the whole RNA isolate, giving expressed TCRB sequences. TCRdb's copy holds only in-frame clones and misses some; the assay was immunoSEQ multiplex PCR. The data hold around 150,000 clones, with roughly 63% observed a single time. The sample was naive CD4+ T cells from blood. This sequence joins TRBV9 and TRBJ2-5; 7 positions agree with TRBD1. The clonotype originates from a man under 40 with type 1 diabetes. CDR3 in DNA: TGTGCCAGCAGCGAACGGACAGGCCCAGAGACCCAGTACTTC. Amino acids: CASSERTGPETQYF.